This TCR beta chain comes out of a study of shared clonotypes between healthy human individuals. CD45RO-negative, CCR7-selected cells formed the naive CD8 fraction, which excluded terminally differentiated effector memory CD45RA+ cells. V lost 4 bases to trimming and J lost 8 bases, with 11 bases between them. CDR1 SGHVT and CDR2 SQSDAQ come from the germline V gene. CDR3 length: 13 amino acids. Produced via immunoSEQ multiplex PCR; TCRdb's table is partial and in-frame only. This sample yields about 2,100,000 clones, of which approximately 94% are seen a single time; more than 1.5% belongs to the top ten.

The sequenced sample consisted of naive CD8+ T cells from PBMCs. The V gene is TRBV7-4, the J gene TRBJ2-2; D is uncertain. The receptor's source is a man between 18 and 29 years old in good health. Some clones in this sample may be carry-over from other donors' samples. This CDR3 is CASSCTDLGELFF. CDR3 coding DNA: TGTGCCAGCAGCTGCACGGATTTAGGGGAGCTGTTTTTT. The full variable domain, its missing parts supplied by reference TRBV7-4 and TRBJ2-2, is GAGVSQSPRYKVAKRGRDVALRCDSISGHVTLYWYRQTLGQGSEVLTYSQSDAQRDKSGRPSGRFSAERPERSVSTLKIQRTEQGDSAVYLCASSCTDLGELFFGEGSRLTVL.